This TCR beta chain was profiled in a study of T cell responses to AZD1222 COVID-19 vaccine. Overall study findings and caveats: Donors were largely white British and mainly female; clonal diversity was possibly underestimated.

Profiled with immunoSEQ multiplex PCR; TCRdb holds only in-frame clones, not every one. The data contain 90,000 to 150,000 clones, approximately 86% of them singletons. The germline CDR1 and CDR2 sequences are MDHEN and SYDVKM. The CDR3 loop spans 12 amino acids. The V gene lost 3 bases and the J gene lost 8 bases, with 8 bases spanning the gap. On this clone: What it binds is not known.

The TCR originated in an adult who received the AZD1222 COVID-19 vaccine. This specimen consisted of peripheral blood, obtained 28 days after the second AZD1222 dose. The rearrangement uses TRBV28 and TRBJ1-3; D unclear. The CDR3 is CASSFGMDTIYF. CDR3 nucleotide sequence: TGTGCCAGCAGTTTCGGAATGGACACCATATATTTT.